This record concerns one T cell receptor (beta chain) sequence. Generated by immunoSEQ multiplex PCR, the TCRdb table keeps only in-frame clones and is missing some. Among around 140,000 clones, more than 85% were seen once, and the ten largest hold over 0.85%. This specimen belongs to a study of T cell responses to AZD1222 COVID-19 vaccine. This CDR3 is 17 amino acids long. The germline V gene encodes CDR1 SGHRS and CDR2 YFSETQ. Trimming left V 3 bases short and J 7 bases short, with 26 bases between. The receptor's source is an adult in good health. The material was peripheral blood, obtained on day 0 of MenACWY control vaccination. This rearrangement joins TRBV5-1 to TRBJ2-7; D could derive from TRBD1 or TRBD2 (6 bases each). CDR3 nucleotide sequence: TGCGCCAGCAGCTCGCGGACGGGGGCCCCCGGAGGCTTAGAGCAGTACTTC. Encoded protein: CASSSRTGAPGGLEQYF.